The T cell receptor beta chain under discussion was sequenced for a study of cytomegalovirus exposure and HLA in healthy donors. About this clone itself: What it binds is not known.

Clones were read by immunoSEQ multiplex PCR, and TCRdb kept only the in-frame ones, dropping some. The sample consists of about 44,000 clones, roughly 93% of them appearing once. The approximately 130-subject validation cohort, separate from the roughly 670-subject first cohort, included the donors. Study-level results: In vitro assays verified that three CMV-associated chains recognized CMV antigens specifically. As was reported, the classifier diagnosed cytomegalovirus status with high specificity and sensitivity.

The TCR originated in a woman under 30 in good health and CMV-seronegative. Material for sequencing was PBMCs.

DNA for the CDR3: TGTGCCAGCAGTTTACGTCAGGGGGCGGTCTATGGCTACACCTTC. Translating gives CASSLRQGAVYGYTF. The rearrangement joins TRBV27 to TRBJ1-2, with TRBD1 matching 8 bases. The CDR3 length is 15 residues. Per germline, CDR1 MNHEY and CDR2 SMNVEV (reference sequence). J was trimmed by 4 bases and V by 2 bases; bases with no gene match: 6.